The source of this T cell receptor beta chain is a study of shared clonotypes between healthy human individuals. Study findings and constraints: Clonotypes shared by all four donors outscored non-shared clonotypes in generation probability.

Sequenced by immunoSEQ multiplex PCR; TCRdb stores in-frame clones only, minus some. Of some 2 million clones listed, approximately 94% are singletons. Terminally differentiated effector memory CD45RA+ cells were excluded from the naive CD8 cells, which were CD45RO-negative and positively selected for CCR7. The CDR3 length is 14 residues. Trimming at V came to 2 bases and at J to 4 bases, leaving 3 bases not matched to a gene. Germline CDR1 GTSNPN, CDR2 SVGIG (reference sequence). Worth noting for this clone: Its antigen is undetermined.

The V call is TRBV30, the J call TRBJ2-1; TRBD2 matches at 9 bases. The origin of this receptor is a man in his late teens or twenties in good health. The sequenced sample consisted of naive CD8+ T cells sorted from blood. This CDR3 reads CAWSPGLAYNEQFF. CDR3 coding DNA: TGTGCCTGGAGTCCGGGACTAGCATACAATGAGCAGTTCTTC.